These T cell receptor beta chains were read from a single sample in a study of blood T cell repertoires in COVID-19. Here immunoSEQ multiplex PCR was the method, and the copy in TCRdb shows in-frame clones only, minus some. The sample includes over 65,000 clones, roughly 80% of them seen just once. Sequencing was carried out using peripheral blood. The receptors derive from a man between 60 and 70 years old with COVID-19, enrolled during active disease. The CDR3 runs from the conserved cysteine through the conserved F or W. A D gene is named only where the DNA matches it firmly. A row's size may be missing; if present it is once, few, many or a size class.

17 | few | NA | TRBJ1-4 | TRBV4-3 | CASSPATQGISNEKLFF | TGCGCCAGCAGCCCCGCTACCCAGGGGATATCGAATGAAAAACTGTTTTTT
14 | NA | NA | TRBJ1-3 | TRBV29-1 | CSVALGVSGNTIYF | TGCAGCGTTGCGTTGGGCGTCTCTGGAAACACCATATATTTT
16 | once | NA | TRBJ1-2 | TRBV7-9 | CASSLRAGLKNYGYTF | TGTGCCAGCAGCTTACGGGCAGGGTTAAAGAACTATGGCTACACCTTC
12 | NA | NA | TRBJ2-3 | TRBV19 | CASSSGSDTQYF | TGTGCCAGTAGTTCAGGGTCAGATACGCAGTATTTT
14 | NA | NA | TRBJ1-2 | TRBV6-5 | CASRPTGTIYGYTF | TGTGCCAGCAGGCCCACCGGGACAATTTATGGCTACACCTTC
16 | NA | TRBD1 | TRBJ1-5 | TRBV7-6 | CASSSSLGTGVQPQHF | TGTGCCAGCAGCTCATCACTCGGGACAGGGGTTCAGCCCCAGCATTTT
15 | NA | NA | TRBJ2-3 | TRBV9 | CASSAQGKGTDTQYF | TGTGCCAGCAGCGCACAGGGAAAAGGCACAGATACGCAGTATTTT
10 | NA | NA | TRBJ2-3 | TRBV7-4 | CAGRVNTQYF | TGCGCAGGCAGGGTGAATACGCAGTATTTT
12 | NA | NA | TRBJ2-7 | TRBV6-5 | CASRNRDTEQYF | TGTGCCAGCAGGAACAGGGATACCGAGCAGTACTTC
17 | NA | TRBD1 | TRBJ2-6 | TRBV5-6 | CASSSKRDRAGANVLTF | TGTGCCAGCAGCTCTAAAAGGGACAGGGCTGGGGCCAACGTCCTGACTTTC
14 | once | NA | TRBJ2-5 | TRBV19 | CASSIGLAGETQYF | TGTGCCAGTAGTATAGGGCTAGCTGGGGAGACCCAGTACTTC